The 6 T cell receptor beta chains given below trace back to one sample, sequenced in a study of Ad26.COV2.S vaccination and SARS-CoV-2 variants. TCRdb's copy holds only in-frame clones and misses some; the assay was immunoSEQ multiplex PCR. The table shows about 440,000 clones, with roughly 85% occurring only once. Treatment in this sample: around 19 received Ad26.COV2.S at low or high dose, single or two shots; 5 received placebo; per-sample allocation not given. Sampling was done on day 63 after the first vaccine or placebo injection. The sample here was peripheral blood, taken in a trial of Ad26.COV2.S vaccine versus placebo. All receptors derive from a person between 18 and 60 years old who received the Ad26.COV2.S COVID-19 vaccine or a placebo.

The chain has TRBV29-1 and TRBJ1-2; D possibly corresponds to TRBD1 (6 bases). The germline V gene has CDR1 SQVTM and CDR2 ANQGSEA. The CDR3 has 15 residues. The germline V and J ends were trimmed by 7 bases and 4 bases, with 22 bases remaining between them. For the CDR3, the DNA is TGCAGCGGCTGGGACACGGCCAGGGAGGCCTATGGCTACACCTTC. It yields the protein CSGWDTAREAYGYTF.

The chain employs TRBV12-5 and TRBJ2-3, with D unresolved. Trimming removed 6 bases from V and 10 bases from J, with 14 bases in between. The V gene's germline CDR1 is LGHNT and CDR2 FRNRAP. The CDR3 extends over 12 amino acids. The CDR3 is CASGPSGWAQYF. For the CDR3, the DNA is TGTGCTAGTGGCCCCTCTGGCTGGGCGCAGTATTTT.

The J gene is TRBJ2-3, the V gene TRBV3-1 (or the pseudogene TRBV3-2), with 7 bases identical to TRBD2. Germline CDR1 and CDR2: LGHDT and YNNKEL (reference sequence). The CDR3 is 14 amino acids. J lost 2 bases, V lost 5 bases, and 4 bases had no gene match. CDR3 in amino acids: CASSRAGPTDTQYF. For the CDR3, the DNA is TGTGCCAGCAGCAGAGCGGGGCCCACAGATACGCAGTATTTT.

The rearrangement links TRBV28 to TRBJ1-3; TRBD1 is a possible D gene (5 bases). Germline CDR1 and CDR2: MDHEN and SYDVKM. V was shortened by 6 bases and J by 10 bases, with 19 bases between the two germline ends. This CDR3 has 14 residues. The CDR3 loop reads CASSQHDSPGTIYF. In DNA form, the CDR3 reads TGTGCCAGCAGCCAACACGACAGTCCGGGGACCATATATTTT.

J is TRBJ2-1 and V is TRBV6-2 or TRBV6-3; the D is unclear. Deletions cut 3 bases from V and 9 bases from J, with 6 bases between. Germline V CDR1 and CDR2: MNHEY, SVGEGT. This CDR3 region has 11 residues. CDR3 nucleotide sequence: TGTGCCAGCAGTTATCCGGGTGAGCAGTTCTTC. It is translated as CASSYPGEQFF.

The gene calls are TRBV3-1 (or the pseudogene TRBV3-2) and TRBJ2-7; no firm D call. V lost 0 bases to trimming and J lost 7 bases, with 7 bases between them. This CDR3 region has 12 residues. Germline V gene lookup returns CDR1 LGHDT and CDR2 YNNKEL (reference sequence). The CDR3 DNA reads as TGTGCCAGCAGCCAAGAAGGGCTGGAGCAGTACTTC. Protein sequence: CASSQEGLEQYF.